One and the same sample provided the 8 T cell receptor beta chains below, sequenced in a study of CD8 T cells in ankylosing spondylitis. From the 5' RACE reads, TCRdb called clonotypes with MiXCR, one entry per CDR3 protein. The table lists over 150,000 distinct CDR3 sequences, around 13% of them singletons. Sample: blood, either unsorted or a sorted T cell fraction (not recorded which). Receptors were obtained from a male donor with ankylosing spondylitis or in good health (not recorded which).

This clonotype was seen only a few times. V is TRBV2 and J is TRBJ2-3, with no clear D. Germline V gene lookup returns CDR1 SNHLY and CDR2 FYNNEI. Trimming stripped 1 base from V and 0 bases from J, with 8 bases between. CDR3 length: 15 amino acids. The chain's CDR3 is CASSEEGRSTDTQYF. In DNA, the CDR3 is TGTGCCAGCAGTGAAGAAGGGCGAAGCACAGATACGCAGTATTTT.

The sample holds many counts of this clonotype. The CDR3 reads CASSLSRGSSSYNEQFF. CDR3 nucleotide sequence: TGTGCCAGCAGTTTATCGAGAGGGTCGAGCTCCTACAATGAGCAGTTCTTC. V gene TRBV27 combines with J gene TRBJ2-1, with D maybe TRBD2 (5 bases). In germline, CDR1 is MNHEY, CDR2 SMNVEV (reference sequence). Deletions cut 0 bases from V and 0 bases from J, with 12 bases between. The length of the CDR3 is 17 residues.

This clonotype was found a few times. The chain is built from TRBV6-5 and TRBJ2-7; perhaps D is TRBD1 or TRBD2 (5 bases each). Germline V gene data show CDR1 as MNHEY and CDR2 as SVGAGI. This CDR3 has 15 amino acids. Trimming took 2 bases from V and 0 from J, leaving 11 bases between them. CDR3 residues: CASSYDLGTSYEQYF. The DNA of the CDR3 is TGTGCCAGCAGTTACGACTTGGGGACCTCCTACGAGCAGTACTTC.

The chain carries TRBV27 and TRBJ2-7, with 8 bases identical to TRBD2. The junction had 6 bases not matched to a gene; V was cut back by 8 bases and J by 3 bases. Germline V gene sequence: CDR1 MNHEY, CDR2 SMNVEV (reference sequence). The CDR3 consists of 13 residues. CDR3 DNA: TGTGCCAGCGCCCCCGGGACTAGCTACGAGCAGTACTTC. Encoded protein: CASAPGTSYEQYF.

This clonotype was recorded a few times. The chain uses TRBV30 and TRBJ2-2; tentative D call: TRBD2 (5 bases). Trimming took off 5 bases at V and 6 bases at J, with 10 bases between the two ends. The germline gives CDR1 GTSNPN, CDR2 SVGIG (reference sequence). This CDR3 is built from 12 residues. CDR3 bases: TGTGCCTGGTCCGGGGTGGCCGGGGAGCTGTTTTTT. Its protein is CAWSGVAGELFF. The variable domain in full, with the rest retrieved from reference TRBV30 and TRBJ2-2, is SQTIHQWPATLVQPVGSPLSLECTVEGTSNPNLYWYRQAAGRGLQLLFYSVGIGQISSEVPQNLSASRPQDRQFILSSKKLLLSDSGFYLCAWSGVAGELFFGEGSRLTVL.

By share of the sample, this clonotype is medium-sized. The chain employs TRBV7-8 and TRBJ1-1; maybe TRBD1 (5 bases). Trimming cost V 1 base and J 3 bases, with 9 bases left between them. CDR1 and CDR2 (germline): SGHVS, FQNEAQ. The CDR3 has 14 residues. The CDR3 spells CASSLGGAYTEAFF. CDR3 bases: TGTGCCAGCAGCTTAGGTGGGGCCTACACTGAAGCTTTCTTT.

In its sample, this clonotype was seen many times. In DNA form, the CDR3 reads TGCGCCAGCAGCTTGTCAGGGGGAACCTACGAGCAGTACTTC. Translating it yields CASSLSGGTYEQYF. The chain joins TRBV5-1 to TRBJ2-7, with 7 bases fitting TRBD1. From germline, CDR1 is SGHRS and CDR2 YFSETQ. With 1 base clipped from V and 2 bases from J, the junction kept 3 bases outside the gene matches. The CDR3 contains 14 residues. The entire variable domain, with the rest obtained from reference TRBV5-1 and TRBJ2-7, is as follows: KAGVTQTPRYLIKTRGQQVTLSCSPISGHRSVSWYQQTPGQGLQFLFEYFSETQRNKGNFPGRFSGRQFSNSRSEMNVSTLELGDSALYLCASSLSGGTYEQYFGPGTRLTVT.

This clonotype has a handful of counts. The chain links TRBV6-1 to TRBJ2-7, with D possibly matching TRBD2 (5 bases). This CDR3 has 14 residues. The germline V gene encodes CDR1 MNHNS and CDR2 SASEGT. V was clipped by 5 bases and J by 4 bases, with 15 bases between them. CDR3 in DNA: TGTGCCAGCAGTCGGGCGGGTGAAATTTACGAGCAGTACTTC. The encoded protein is CASSRAGEIYEQYF.